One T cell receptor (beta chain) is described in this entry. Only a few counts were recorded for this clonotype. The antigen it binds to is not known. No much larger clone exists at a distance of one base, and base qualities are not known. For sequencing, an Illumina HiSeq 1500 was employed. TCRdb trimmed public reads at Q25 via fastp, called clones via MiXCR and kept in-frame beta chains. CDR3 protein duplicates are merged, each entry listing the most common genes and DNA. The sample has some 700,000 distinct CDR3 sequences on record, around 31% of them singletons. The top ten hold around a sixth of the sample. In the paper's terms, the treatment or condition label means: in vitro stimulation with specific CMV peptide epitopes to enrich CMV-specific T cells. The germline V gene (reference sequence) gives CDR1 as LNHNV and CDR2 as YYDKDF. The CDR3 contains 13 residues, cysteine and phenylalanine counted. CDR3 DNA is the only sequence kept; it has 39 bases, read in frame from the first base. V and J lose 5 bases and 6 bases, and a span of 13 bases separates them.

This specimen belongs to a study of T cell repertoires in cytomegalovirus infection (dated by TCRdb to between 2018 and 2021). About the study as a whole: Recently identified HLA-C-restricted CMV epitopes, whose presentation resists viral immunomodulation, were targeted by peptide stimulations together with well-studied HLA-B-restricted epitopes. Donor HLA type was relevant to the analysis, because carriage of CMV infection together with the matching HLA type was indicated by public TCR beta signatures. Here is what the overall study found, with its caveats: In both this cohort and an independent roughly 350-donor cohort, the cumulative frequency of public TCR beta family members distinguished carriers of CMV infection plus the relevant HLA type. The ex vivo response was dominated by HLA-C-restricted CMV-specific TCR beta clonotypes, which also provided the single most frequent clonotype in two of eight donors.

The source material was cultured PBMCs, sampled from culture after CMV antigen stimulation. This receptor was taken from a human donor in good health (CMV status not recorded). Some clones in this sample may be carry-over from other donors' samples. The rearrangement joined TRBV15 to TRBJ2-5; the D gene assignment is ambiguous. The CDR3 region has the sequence CATSFLSLQTQYF. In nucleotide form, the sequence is TGTGCCACCAGCTTCCTAAGTCTTCAGACCCAGTACTTC.